Listed below are T cell receptor beta chains from one sample, sequenced in a study of human T cells and chemical hapten exposure. TCRdb re-analysed the RACE reads in MiXCR, keeping a single row per CDR3 protein. The sample carries over 85,000 distinct CDR3 sequences, about 10% recorded once. The source material was whole blood. The receptors originated from a female donor in good health. Some clones in this sample may be carry-over from other donors' samples. Both conserved end residues are part of each CDR3.

V gene,CDR3 length,J gene,CDR3 protein
TRBV7-7,16,TRBJ2-5,CASSFIPTGPMETQYF
TRBV28,15,TRBJ1-2,CASTLSDTLNYGYTF
TRBV27,15,TRBJ2-7,CASSLAGDTIYEQYF
TRBV29-1,12,TRBJ1-1,CSATGRYTEAFF
TRBV11-2,12,TRBJ2-3,CASSFAADTQYF
TRBV28,16,TRBJ2-5,CASSFLGQTQQETQYF
TRBV5-1,15,TRBJ1-1,CASSLEDPGNTEAFF
TRBV28,11,TRBJ2-7,CASSSRYEQYF
TRBV2,13,TRBJ1-6,CASSVEPNSPLHF
TRBV7-2,14,TRBJ1-1,CASSYGTGYTEAFF
TRBV30,12,TRBJ1-5,CAWSEPVGPQHF
TRBV29-1,13,TRBJ1-2,CSVEARANYGYTF
TRBV9,14,TRBJ2-7,CASSSRQGGNEQYF
TRBV5-1,15,TRBJ2-7,CASSLEGGRLDEQYF
TRBV6-1,16,TRBJ2-7,CASSEEAQVPSYEQYF
TRBV6-1,12,TRBJ1-1,CASVTSNTEAFF
TRBV12-3/TRBV12-4,15,TRBJ2-5,CASSLANKKQETQYF
TRBV20-1,15,TRBJ2-7,CSARPQGTSAYEQYF
TRBV20-1,16,TRBJ2-1,CSASISGTGAQGGQFF
TRBV20-1,14,TRBJ1-1,CSARDAQGNTEAFF
TRBV5-5,13,TRBJ2-7,CASTGTGTYEQYF
TRBV30,12,TRBJ1-2,CAWNSGGSSATF
TRBV19,12,TRBJ1-4,CASSDSNEKLFF
TRBV12-3/TRBV12-4,14,TRBJ2-7,CASSLAAGTYEQYF
TRBV28,17,TRBJ2-2,CASSLPGSGPRSGELFF
TRBV6-5,17,TRBJ2-7,CASSYSDPGDFSYEQYF
TRBV7-2,14,TRBJ1-1,CASNSGGQNTEAFF
TRBV12-3/TRBV12-4,12,TRBJ2-7,CASSQTAYEQYF
TRBV20-1,15,TRBJ2-7,CSASAGTSGRYEQYF
TRBV5-1,13,TRBJ2-7,CASSLVTAYEQYF
TRBV7-2,14,TRBJ1-2,CASTLRQGGNGYTF
TRBV27,14,TRBJ2-1,CASSKGASWNEQFF
TRBV5-1,14,TRBJ2-3,CASYQEVRTDTQYF
TRBV29-1,15,TRBJ1-3,CSVEDDAASGNTIYF
TRBV7-2,17,TRBJ2-3,CASSSSGSEPSTDTQYF
TRBV4-2,12,TRBJ2-7,CASSRARDEQYF
TRBV12-3/TRBV12-4,12,TRBJ2-1,CASSPLPDEQFF
TRBV5-1,14,TRBJ2-2,CASRTSGDTGELFF
TRBV6-2/TRBV6-3,17,TRBJ2-1,CASRRGLAGFSNNEQFF
TRBV12-3/TRBV12-4,13,TRBJ1-2,CASSGTANYGYTF
TRBV6-5,15,TRBJ2-7,CASSPYSREAYEQYF
TRBV29-1,12,TRBJ2-1,CSVRPDLDEQFF
TRBV4-1,12,TRBJ1-2,CASSQGVYGYTF
TRBV7-2,13,TRBJ2-7,CASSSDGAYEQYF
TRBV28,12,TRBJ2-7,CASYGESYEQYF